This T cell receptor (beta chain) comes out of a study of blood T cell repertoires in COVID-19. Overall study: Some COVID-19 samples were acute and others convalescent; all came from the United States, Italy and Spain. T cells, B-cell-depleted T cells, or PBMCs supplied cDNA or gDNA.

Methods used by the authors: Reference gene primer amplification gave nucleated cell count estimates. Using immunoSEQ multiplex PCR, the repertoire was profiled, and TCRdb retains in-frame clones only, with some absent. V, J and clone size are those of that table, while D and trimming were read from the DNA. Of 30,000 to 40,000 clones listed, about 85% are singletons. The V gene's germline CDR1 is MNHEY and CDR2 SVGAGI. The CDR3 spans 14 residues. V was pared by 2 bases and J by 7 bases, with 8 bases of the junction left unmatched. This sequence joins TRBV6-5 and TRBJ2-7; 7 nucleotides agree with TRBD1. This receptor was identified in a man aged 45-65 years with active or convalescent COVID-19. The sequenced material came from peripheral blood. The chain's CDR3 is CASSYGTEGREQYF. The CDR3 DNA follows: TGTGCCAGCAGTTACGGGACAGAGGGTCGAGAGCAGTACTTC.